This TCR beta chain was recorded in a study of regulatory T cells in long-lasting Graves disease. This clonotype was found a few times. iRepertoire HTBI primers and Arm-PCR of CDR3 regions built TCR beta libraries. TCRdb processed the multiplex PCR reads anew with MiXCR; each CDR3 protein has one entry. The sample has 400,000 to 500,000 distinct CDR3 sequences, 14% seen once. As for time point: newly diagnosed GD, antithyroid drugs for less than 3 months. The TCR library was made from RNA that had been extracted from PBMCs in TRIzol. The CDR3 is 14 amino acids. Trimming shortened V by 4 bases and J by 4 bases, and 13 bases separated the two germline ends. CDR1 is LNHDA, CDR2 SQIVND, per germline (reference sequence). The same specimen was also included in a second study, on T cells in Graves' hyperthyroidism and ophthalmopathy.

The sample consisted of peripheral blood mononuclear cells (PBMCs), taken at new diagnosis, from a patient treated with antithyroid drugs. V usage is TRBV19 and J usage is TRBJ1-2; D is ambiguous. This sequence originates from a woman aged 50 to 60 with Graves disease. CDR3 DNA: TGTGCCAGTAGTACTGACGGACTGGGCTATGGCTACACCTTC. Protein product: CASSTDGLGYGYTF.